Listed below are T cell receptor beta chains from one sample, sequenced in a study of blood T cell repertoires in COVID-19. Using immunoSEQ multiplex PCR, the repertoire was profiled, and TCRdb retains in-frame clones only, with some absent. The data show about 220,000 clones, about 78% seen once. Specimen: peripheral blood. Receptors originate from a woman in her 70s with acute or convalescent COVID-19. Both conserved end residues are part of each CDR3. A D gene is named only where the DNA matches it firmly. Clone size is shown for a subset of rows, as once, few, many or a class of expanded clone.

TRBD1	-	TRBV6-4	TRBJ1-2	CASSESGTGYGYTF	TGTGCCAGCAGTGAGTCGGGGACAGGGTATGGCTACACCTTC
-	-	TRBV4-1	TRBJ2-7	CASSQDPALGGAYEQYF	TGCGCCAGCAGCCAAGATCCCGCGCTAGGGGGTGCCTACGAGCAGTACTTC
-	-	TRBV18	TRBJ2-5	CASSPLSYQETQYF	TGTGCCAGCTCACCACTCTCCTACCAAGAGACCCAGTACTTC
-	-	TRBV9	TRBJ2-5	CASSVEAGRETQYF	TGTGCCAGCAGCGTAGAGGCGGGGAGAGAGACCCAGTACTTC
TRBD1	-	TRBV24-1	TRBJ2-5	CATGTGGQETQYF	TGTGCCACCGGGACAGGGGGCCAAGAGACCCAGTACTTC
-	-	TRBV4-1	TRBJ1-6	CASSQVGQRTRSYNSPLHF	TGCGCCAGCAGCCAAGTAGGACAGCGAACTCGCTCCTATAATTCACCCCTCCACTTT
-	once	TRBV24-1	TRBJ2-3	CATSDFRGDTQYF	TGTGCCACCAGTGATTTCAGGGGAGATACGCAGTATTTT
-	-	TRBV21-1	TRBJ2-4	CASSFRDMKNIQYF	TGTGCCAGCAGCTTCCGGGACATGAAAAACATTCAGTACTTC
TRBD1	-	TRBV6-1	TRBJ1-1	CASSDGQGASEAFF	TGTGCCAGCAGTGATGGACAGGGGGCTTCTGAAGCTTTCTTT
-	few	TRBV7-2	TRBJ2-1	CASSSSWRINEQFF	TGTGCCAGCAGCTCATCATGGAGGATCAATGAGCAGTTCTTC
TRBD1	-	TRBV30	TRBJ2-2	CAWSLQGATGELFF	TGTGCCTGGAGTTTACAGGGGGCCACCGGGGAGCTGTTTTTT
-	many	TRBV5-4	TRBJ1-2	CASSFDSLDYTF	TGTGCCAGCAGCTTCGACAGCCTCGACTACACCTTC
-	-	TRBV25-1	TRBJ2-3	CASSAETGTLGTDTQYF	TGTGCCAGCAGTGCTGAAACAGGGACACTCGGAACAGATACGCAGTATTTT
TRBD1	-	TRBV2	TRBJ2-2	CASTDDRADTGELFF	TGTGCCAGTACCGACGACAGGGCTGACACCGGGGAGCTGTTTTTT
-	-	TRBV2	TRBJ1-1	CASWGVLDTEAFF	TGTGCCAGCTGGGGGGTTCTGGACACTGAAGCTTTCTTT
TRBD1	-	TRBV25-1	TRBJ1-6	CASSDDRGSPLHF	TGTGCCAGCAGTGACGACAGGGGGTCCCCCCTCCACTTT
-	-	TRBV3-1/TRBV3-2	TRBJ1-1	CASSQGRQGLAFF	TGTGCCAGCAGCCAAGGCCGGCAGGGTTTAGCTTTCTTT
-	few	TRBV12-3/TRBV12-4	TRBJ2-3	CASRVSVATTQYF	TGTGCCAGCAGGGTTTCCGTCGCTACTACGCAGTATTTT
-	-	TRBV10-3	TRBJ1-5	CATNRAGQGKDYSNQPQHF	TGTGCCACCAACCGTGCGGGTCAGGGGAAAGATTATAGCAATCAGCCCCAGCATTTT
TRBD2	-	TRBV9	TRBJ2-4	CASSPSAGLAGGPGGWVKNIQYF	TGTGCCAGCAGCCCCTCAGCGGGACTAGCGGGGGGGCCCGGAGGTTGGGTCAAAAACATTCAGTACTTC
TRBD1	few	TRBV18	TRBJ2-3	CASSPDRRSDTQYF	TGTGCCAGCTCACCGGACAGGCGCTCAGATACGCAGTATTTT
-	-	TRBV5-1	TRBJ2-1	CASSLAVSSYNEQFF	TGCGCCAGCAGCTTAGCGGTGAGCTCCTACAATGAGCAGTTCTTC
TRBD1	-	TRBV5-1	TRBJ2-1	CASSLGTGGTYNEQFF	TGCGCCAGCAGCTTGGGGACAGGGGGGACCTACAATGAGCAGTTCTTC
TRBD1	-	TRBV5-5	TRBJ2-3	CASSLRTGWNTDTQYF	TGTGCCAGCAGCTTAAGGACAGGATGGAACACAGATACGCAGTATTTT
-	once	TRBV10-2	TRBJ1-2	CASSDRTADGYTF	TGCGCCAGCAGTGACCGGACAGCGGATGGCTACACCTTC
-	-	TRBV6-1	TRBJ2-7	CASSEAGLFEQYF	TGTGCCAGCAGTGAAGCCGGGTTGTTCGAGCAGTACTTC
-	-	TRBV24-1	TRBJ2-7	CATSRGYEQYF	TGTGCCACCAGTAGGGGATACGAGCAGTACTTC
TRBD1	-	TRBV3-1/TRBV3-2	TRBJ2-3	CASSQAFPGQGKDTQYF	TGTGCCAGCAGCCAAGCTTTCCCGGGACAGGGTAAAGATACGCAGTATTTT
-	-	TRBV21-1	TRBJ1-5	CASLGQGRHQPQHF	TGTGCCAGCCTGGGACAGGGGCGACATCAGCCCCAGCATTTT
-	-	TRBV13	TRBJ1-6	CASRPMGPQGSPLHF	TGTGCCAGCAGGCCCATGGGGCCCCAGGGGTCACCCCTCCACTTT
-	-	TRBV24-1	TRBJ2-7	CATSDANGAWDYEQYF	TGTGCCACCAGTGATGCCAATGGGGCTTGGGACTACGAGCAGTACTTC
-	-	TRBV5-1	TRBJ1-2	CASRIQQGLSYGYTF	TGCGCCAGCCGAATCCAACAGGGACTAAGCTATGGCTACACCTTC
-	once	TRBV2	TRBJ1-5	CASSEASSNQPQHF	TGTGCCAGCAGTGAAGCGAGCAGCAATCAGCCCCAGCATTTT
TRBD1	-	TRBV25-1	TRBJ2-7	CASSGDGHRGDFYEQYF	TGTGCCAGCAGTGGGGACGGACACAGGGGGGACTTTTACGAGCAGTACTTC
TRBD1	-	TRBV3-1/TRBV3-2	TRBJ1-4	CASSFRTGTSTNEKLFF	TGTGCCAGCAGCTTTCGGACAGGGACTTCAACTAATGAAAAACTGTTTTTT
TRBD1	-	TRBV30	TRBJ2-7	CAWRGQDYEQYF	TGTGCCTGGAGAGGACAGGACTACGAGCAGTACTTC
-	-	TRBV5-6	TRBJ2-2	CASSLGVTGELFF	TGTGCCAGCAGCTTAGGGGTCACCGGGGAGCTGTTTTTT
TRBD1	-	TRBV7-2	TRBJ1-1	CASSASGGITEAFF	TGTGCCAGCAGCGCATCAGGGGGCATAACTGAAGCTTTCTTT